These 22 T cell receptor beta chains share one sample of origin, sequenced in a study of human CD8 memory T cell subsets. Sequencing libraries of TCR beta were made by UMI-labeled 5' RACE. TCRdb re-called the 5' RACE reads; one entry per CDR3 protein, DNA not given. Its clone listing holds roughly 6,200 distinct CDR3 sequences. Sequencing was carried out using CD8+ effector memory T cells (TEM) sorted from PBMCs. Subset indicated: effector memory CD8 T cells, CCR7- CD45RO+ CD95+. The receptors were sampled from a human donor in good health.

The chain employs TRBV4-2 and TRBJ1-1; TCRdb's assignment of TRBD1 cannot be checked, as there is no DNA. Germline V CDR1 and CDR2: LGHNA, YNFKEQ. The CDR3 is made up of 14 amino acids. CDR3 protein: CASYSTGENTEAFF.

The chain combines TRBV27 with TRBJ2-7; TCRdb proposes TRBD1, but this gene call is untestable without DNA. This CDR3 has 14 residues. The germline gives CDR1 MNHEY, CDR2 SMNVEV (reference sequence). The CDR3 reads CASSYLGGSYEQYF.

V is TRBV2 and J is TRBJ2-1; TCRdb selects TRBD1, and the lack of DNA leaves this call unchecked. CDR3 length: 13 amino acids. The germline CDR1 and CDR2 sequences are SNHLY and FYNNEI. The CDR3 sequence: CATLSGTENEQFF. Supplemented by reference TRBV2 and TRBJ2-1, the full variable domain reads EPEVTQTPSHQVTQMGQEVILRCVPISNHLYFYWYRQILGQKVEFLVSFYNNEISEKSEIFDDQFSVERPDGSNFTLKIRSTKLEDSAMYFCATLSGTENEQFFGPGTRLTVL.

The CDR3 reads CASSLPDRGPSGYTF. The chain uses TRBV7-2 and TRBJ1-2; TCRdb selects TRBD1, and the lack of DNA leaves this call unchecked. The CDR3 sequence is 15 residues long. Germline V lookup: CDR1 SGHTA, CDR2 FQGNSA.

The chain combines TRBV29-1 with TRBJ1-2; TCRdb's D gene call, TRBD1, goes unchecked for lack of DNA. The V gene's germline CDR1 is SQVTM and CDR2 ANQGSEA. The length of the CDR3 is 17 residues. This chain's CDR3 is CSVDEDRVGGGSYGYTF. The full variable domain, its missing parts supplied by reference TRBV29-1 and TRBJ1-2, is SAVISQKPSRDICQRGTSLTIQCQVDSQVTMMFWYRQQPGQSLTLIATANQGSEATYESGFVIDKFPISRPNLTFSTLTVSNMSPEDSSIYLCSVDEDRVGGGSYGYTFGSGTRLTVV.

This chain uses TRBV5-1 with TRBJ2-1; the D gene TCRdb calls, TRBD2, cannot be checked with no DNA. CDR1 SGHRS and CDR2 YFSETQ come from the germline V gene. The CDR3 totals 15 residues. CDR3 residues: CASSNWDYAYNEQFF.

The rearrangement uses TRBV7-2 and TRBJ1-5. CDR3 length: 12 amino acids. Per the germline V gene, CDR1 is SGHTA and CDR2 is FQGNSA. The CDR3: CASSHPDQPQHF.

The rearrangement joins TRBV27 to TRBJ1-1. The CDR3 extends over 18 amino acids. Germline CDR1 reads MNHEY; CDR2 reads SMNVEV (reference sequence). CDR3 protein: CASSASGTPREVNTEAFF.

V usage is TRBV7-9 and J usage is TRBJ1-1. The CDR3 consists of 14 residues. Per the germline V gene, CDR1 is SEHNR and CDR2 is FQNEAQ (reference sequence). CDR3 amino acids: CASSRSNMNTEAFF.

Here the CDR3 reads CASSFGQGSYEQYF. The chain recombines TRBV28 with TRBJ2-7; TCRdb's D call, TRBD1, is unchecked because there is no DNA. The germline CDR1 and CDR2 sequences are MDHEN and SYDVKM. This CDR3 comprises 14 residues.

This rearrangement joins TRBV2 to TRBJ2-1; TCRdb calls TRBD2, which cannot be checked without DNA. From germline, CDR1 is SNHLY and CDR2 FYNNEI. The CDR3 is made up of 14 amino acids. CDR3 in amino acids: CARKLAGARNEQFF. The full variable domain, rest sourced from reference TRBV2 and TRBJ2-1, is EPEVTQTPSHQVTQMGQEVILRCVPISNHLYFYWYRQILGQKVEFLVSFYNNEISEKSEIFDDQFSVERPDGSNFTLKIRSTKLEDSAMYFCARKLAGARNEQFFGPGTRLTVL.

The chain couples TRBV20-1 to TRBJ1-5. The CDR3 totals 16 residues. The germline V gene has CDR1 DFQATT and CDR2 SNEGSKA (reference sequence). CDR3 sequence reads: CSARELYRNSNQPQHF.

The chain recombines TRBV7-6 with TRBJ2-3. There are 16 residues in the CDR3. CDR1 and CDR2 (germline): SGHVS, FNYEAQ. The CDR3 region is CATRGLELLGTDTQYF.

This chain joins TRBV4-2 and TRBJ1-1; TCRdb proposes TRBD1, but this gene call is untestable without DNA. Per the germline V gene, CDR1 is LGHNA and CDR2 is YNFKEQ. The CDR3 has 18 residues. This chain's CDR3 is CASSHVGIDRGMNTEAFF.

The chain links TRBV7-9 to TRBJ2-3. This CDR3 contains 15 residues. In germline, CDR1 is SEHNR, CDR2 FQNEAQ (reference sequence). CDR3 protein: CASSLQTASTDTQYF. The full variable domain, completed using reference TRBV7-9 and TRBJ2-3, is DTGVSQNPRHKITKRGQNVTFRCDPISEHNRLYWYRQTLGQGPEFLTYFQNEAQLEKSRLLSDRFSAERPKGSFSTLEIQRTEQGDSAMYLCASSLQTASTDTQYFGPGTRLTVL.

This clonotype is labeled large based on frequency. The J gene is TRBJ2-1, the V gene TRBV7-3. The CDR3 spans 12 residues. Looked up from germline, CDR1 is SGHTA and CDR2 is FQGTGA. CDR3 sequence reads: CASSLKLGEQFF.

This rearrangement joins TRBV20-1 to TRBJ2-5. CDR1 DFQATT and CDR2 SNEGSKA come from the germline V gene (reference sequence). The CDR3 runs to 13 residues. The chain's CDR3 is CSARAALQETQYF.

The chain's CDR3 is CASGLGDRPQETQYF. The chain couples TRBV12-5 to TRBJ2-5. The CDR3 spans 15 residues. Germline V gives CDR1 LGHNT, CDR2 FRNRAP.

The chain joins TRBV11-2 to TRBJ2-1; TCRdb indicates TRBD1, and absent DNA this call remains unverified. Germline-derived CDR1 and CDR2 are SGHAT and FQNNGV. CDR3 length equals 15 residues. The CDR3 reads CASSLTGGVLSEQFF. Looking up the rest from reference TRBV11-2 and TRBJ2-1 gives the full variable domain: EAGVAQSPRYKIIEKRQSVAFWCNPISGHATLYWYQQILGQGPKLLIQFQNNGVVDDSQLPKDRFSAERLKGVDSTLKIQPAKLEDSAVYLCASSLTGGVLSEQFFGPGTRLTVL.

J is TRBJ2-7 and V is TRBV3-1. CDR1 is LGHDT and CDR2 is YNNKEL in the germline V gene (reference sequence). The CDR3 sequence is 17 residues long. The CDR3 here is CASSPTAVGMSSYEQYF.

V and J are TRBV6-2 or TRBV6-3 and TRBJ2-7; the TRBD2 assignment by TCRdb is unverifiable without DNA. Per germline, CDR1 MNHEY and CDR2 SVGEGT. CDR3 length: 12 residues. CDR3 residues: CASGVPSSEQYF.

The chain uses TRBV7-9 and TRBJ1-1. This CDR3 spans 12 amino acids. Germline CDR1 and CDR2: SEHNR and FQNEAQ (reference sequence). CDR3 amino acids: CASSLGDRRTFF.